This TCR beta chain was documented in a study of T cells after yellow fever vaccination. Study-wide context: Fractions of low cell number were prepared using SMART-Seq v4 Ultra Low Input. The study, taken as a whole, reports: Most clones from primary vaccination were detected again post-booster (roughly 96% CD4, 88% CD8). On re-exposure, the response was weaker but peaked faster, at day 5 versus 15.

In its sample, this clonotype was seen a few times. Antigen: not known. Per the germline V gene, CDR1 is DFQATT and CDR2 is SNEGSKA (reference sequence). The V segment lost 5 bases and the J segment 3 bases; nucleotides outside the gene matches: 9. The CDR3 runs 15 residues. In making TCR cDNA, 5'RACE template switching added a universal primer site and UMIs to it. Using its own MiXCR run on the 5' RACE reads, TCRdb lists one record per CDR3 protein. The sample has about 130,000 distinct CDR3 sequences, under 9% seen once. This chain connects TRBV20-1 to TRBJ1-5; 8 bases line up with TRBD1. The clonotype was recovered from a young man who received the YFV17D yellow fever vaccine. The sample in question was CD8+ T cells sorted from PBMCs, obtained on the day of the yellow fever booster vaccination. CDR3 amino acids: CSAGPDRVNNQPQHF. DNA of the CDR3: TGCAGTGCTGGCCCGGACAGGGTGAACAATCAGCCCCAGCATTTT.